This TCR beta chain is from a study of T cell clusters in autoimmune cytopenias. One tube held mixed TRB-A and TRB-B primer pools for touch-down PCR. Reprocessing the multiplex PCR reads, TCRdb reports a single entry for every CDR3 protein and omits DNA. Its table records 6,100 or so distinct CDR3 sequences. The CDR3 runs 14 residues. The germline gives CDR1 MNHEY, CDR2 SVGEGT. TRB amplification used roughly 250 ng of peripheral blood genomic DNA. The sample also formed part of further work on T cell repertoires in aging, cancer and after chemotherapy.

The receptor was isolated from a human donor in good health. This sequence joins TRBV6-2 or TRBV6-3 and TRBJ1-2; TCRdb reports TRBD1, a call that lacks DNA to check it against. Input material: peripheral blood. This CDR3 reads CASSDPPRFYGYTF.